Presented here are 14 T cell receptor beta chains from one specimen sequenced in a study of shared clonotypes between healthy human individuals. The method was immunoSEQ multiplex PCR; TCRdb's version includes in-frame clones alone and lacks a portion of them. This sample has more than 2 million clones, with approximately 94% found just once. The material sequenced was naive CD4+ T cells sorted from blood. Subset described: CD45RA+ positively selected. The receptors come from a man between 18 and 29 years old in good health.

In nucleotides, the CDR3 is TGTGCCAGCAGTGACCTGGGCGGAAACACCATATATTTT. Residues: CASSDLGGNTIYF. The chain has TRBV6-5 and TRBJ1-3, with no clear D. The CDR3 runs to 13 residues. V was trimmed by 5 bases and J by 4 bases, leaving 9 bases between them. Germline V gene sequence: CDR1 MNHEY, CDR2 SVGAGI.

The rearrangement uses TRBV13 and TRBJ2-3, with TRBD1 identical over 8 bases. The CDR3 is made up of 15 amino acids. The germline V gene has CDR1 PRHDT and CDR2 FYEKMQ (reference sequence). V lost 5 bases and J lost 4; bases outside the gene matches: 8. The CDR3 protein is CASSRTGRKADTQYF. CDR3 coding DNA: TGTGCCAGCAGCCGGACAGGGAGAAAGGCAGATACGCAGTATTTT.

The genes are TRBV5-1 and TRBJ1-3; no definite D call. Germline-derived CDR1 and CDR2 are SGHRS and YFSETQ. There are 14 residues in the CDR3. With 7 bases removed from V and 0 bases from J, the gap between germline ends came to 11 bases. Written as DNA, the CDR3 is TGCGCCAGCTCCGAGGCCGGCTCTGGAAACACCATATATTTT. It encodes CASSEAGSGNTIYF.

The chain links TRBV7-2 to TRBJ2-7; TRBD1 matches 9 bases. The V segment lost 5 bases and the J segment 7 bases; nucleotides outside the gene matches: 6. Looked up from germline, CDR1 is SGHTA and CDR2 is FQGNSA. The CDR3 spans 13 residues. CDR3 coding DNA: TGTGCCAGCAGCCCAGGGACAGGGTGGGAGCAGTACTTC. Protein product: CASSPGTGWEQYF.

The J gene is TRBJ2-7, the V gene TRBV2; TRBD2 is a possible D gene (5 bases). The CDR3 extends over 14 amino acids. V lost 4 bases, J lost 6 bases, and 16 bases lay in between. Germline assignment: CDR1 SNHLY and CDR2 FYNNEI. The DNA of the CDR3 is TGTGCCAGCAGTGGGCTAGCTTGGGGTAGCGAGCAGTACTTC. Translating it yields CASSGLAWGSEQYF.

As regards this clone: Distinct nucleotide sequences in the sample also encode this CDR3. The J gene is TRBJ1-2, the V gene TRBV20-1; no clear D. Germline CDR1 and CDR2: DFQATT and SNEGSKA (reference sequence). The CDR3 runs 11 residues. V was cut by 3 bases and J by 4 bases, with 6 bases left in between. The CDR3 DNA sequence: TGCAGTGCTAGTGGGTCCTATGGCTACACCTTC. This translates into CSASGSYGYTF.

This chain uses TRBV9 with TRBJ2-5; tentatively, D is TRBD1 or TRBD2 (5 bases each). CDR1 SGDLS and CDR2 YYNGEE come from the germline V gene. Trimming removed 4 bases at V and 2 bases at J, with 12 bases between. The CDR3 runs 14 residues. DNA for the CDR3: TGTGCCAGCAGCCGGGGCTCGGGTCAAGAGACCCAGTACTTC. This encodes CASSRGSGQETQYF.

The V and J genes are TRBV9 and TRBJ2-7; a possible D gene is TRBD1 (6 bases). Germline V gives CDR1 SGDLS, CDR2 YYNGEE. The CDR3 runs to 14 residues. V dropped 4 bases and J dropped 5 bases, with 16 bases sitting between them. The CDR3 nucleotides read TGTGCCAGCAGCACCAGGGGCAGAAGCGACGAGCAGTACTTC. This encodes CASSTRGRSDEQYF.

This clone is a singleton in its sample. This chain joins TRBV6-5 and TRBJ2-1; TRBD1 agrees at 10 bases. Germline CDR1 is MNHEY and CDR2 is SVGAGI. V trimming: 6 bases; J trimming: 6 bases; junction bases outside the gene matches: 5. CDR3 length: 14 residues. CDR3 region: CASRGDRGFNEQFF. The DNA for the CDR3 is TGTGCCAGCAGGGGGGACAGGGGATTCAATGAGCAGTTCTTC.

The CDR3 is CASSLKQGNVLTF. The CDR3 nucleotides are TGTGCCAGCAGCTTGAAACAGGGGAACGTCCTGACTTTC. J is TRBJ2-6 and V is TRBV7-9, with 7 bases matching TRBD1. The CDR3 is made up of 13 amino acids. Germline trimming cut 3 bases from V and 10 bases from J; bases unmatched to any gene: 3. The germline V gene has CDR1 SEHNR and CDR2 FQNEAQ (reference sequence).

The V and J genes are TRBV4-3 and TRBJ1-6; D is uncertain. The CDR3 is made up of 16 amino acids. Trimming took off 2 bases at V and 0 bases at J, with 8 bases between the two ends. Germline CDR1 is LGHNA and CDR2 is YSLEER. CDR3 DNA sequence: TGCGCCAGCAGCCAAACAAGTCTCTCCTATAATTCACCCCTCCACTTT. Translation gives CASSQTSLSYNSPLHF.

The gene calls are TRBV7-5 and TRBJ2-7; the table assigns TRBD1, which was not confirmed against the DNA. TRBV7-5 is a listed pseudogene. CDR3 length: 15 residues. For the CDR3, the DNA is TGTGCCAGAAGCTTAAGACAGGGGGCGAAGGGCGAGCAGTACTTC. Translating gives CARSLRQGAKGEQYF.

This clone has a single count. The chain joins TRBV29-1 to TRBJ1-6; D not resolved. Germline CDR1 SQVTM, CDR2 ANQGSEA. This CDR3 is built from 12 residues. V was cut by 6 bases and J by 3 bases, with 6 bases left in between. Here the CDR3 reads CSVLHYNSPLHF. The CDR3 coding sequence is TGCAGCGTGCTCCACTATAATTCACCCCTCCACTTT.

This clone was recorded once. CDR3 coding DNA: TGTGCCAGCAGTGTCAACCTGGGGGACATTCAGTACTTC. Protein product: CASSVNLGDIQYF. The chain employs TRBV2 and TRBJ2-4; D tentatively reads TRBD1 or TRBD2 (5 bases each). The CDR3 is 13 residues long. V was clipped by 4 bases and J by 8 bases, with 12 bases between them. The germline CDR1 and CDR2 sequences are SNHLY and FYNNEI.